The 7 T cell receptor beta chains below come from one sample, sequenced in a study of T cell changes during pregnancy in multiple sclerosis. Only in-frame clones appear in the TCRdb table, and some are missing; sequencing was by immunoSEQ multiplex PCR. This sample has about 120,000 clones, with about 93% found just once. Sequencing used peripheral blood, obtained before pregnancy. These receptor sequences come from a female donor with multiple sclerosis, enrolled in a pregnancy study.

This sequence joins TRBV6-4 and TRBJ2-2; TRBD1 matches at 11 bases. This CDR3 is 15 amino acids long. Trimming cost V 4 bases and J 5 bases; bases outside gene matches: 3. Germline assignment: CDR1 MRHNA and CDR2 SNTAGT. The CDR3 region has the DNA TGTGCCAGCAGTGCCGGGACAGGGGGGACCGGGGAGCTGTTTTTT. Its protein is CASSAGTGGTGELFF.

This clone came up a few times. V and J are TRBV18 and TRBJ2-2, with 8 nucleotides matching TRBD1. CDR3 length equals 18 residues. Germline CDR1 and CDR2: KGHSH and LQKENI. V lost 6 bases, J lost 1 base, and 13 bases stayed unmatched. The CDR3 here is CASSILPTGQENTGELFF. The CDR3 DNA sequence: TGTGCCAGCTCGATCCTACCAACGGGACAGGAGAACACCGGGGAGCTGTTTTTT.

The chain joins TRBV6-5 to TRBJ1-2, with 7 positions matching TRBD1. The germline V gene has CDR1 MNHEY and CDR2 SVGAGI. The CDR3 spans 14 residues. V was pared by 2 bases and J by 4 bases, with 4 bases of the junction left unmatched. CDR3 sequence reads: CASSYQTGSYGYTF. Here the CDR3 DNA reads TGTGCCAGCAGTTACCAGACAGGGTCCTATGGCTACACCTTC.

This chain joins TRBV7-3 and TRBJ2-6, with TRBD2 matching 13 bases. The CDR3 sequence is 14 residues long. The V and J ends lost 5 bases and 15 bases, in that order; junction bases with no gene match: 7. Germline loops: CDR1 SGHTA, CDR2 FQGTGA. CDR3 nucleotide sequence: TGTGCCAGCAGCGCCTCACTAGCGGGAGGGCCCCTGACTTTC. As protein: CASSASLAGGPLTF. The full variable domain, rest sourced from reference TRBV7-3 and TRBJ2-6, is GAGVSQTPSNKVTEKGKYVELRCDPISGHTALYWYRQSLGQGPEFLIYFQGTGAADDSGLPNDRFFAVRPEGSVSTLKIQRTERGDSAVYLCASSASLAGGPLTFGAGSRLTVL.

This chain joins TRBV7-2 and TRBJ2-1; D is undetermined. The CDR3 has 14 residues. With 1 base removed from V and 0 bases from J, the gap between germline ends came to 4 bases. In germline, CDR1 is SGHTA, CDR2 FQGNSA. In DNA, the CDR3 is TGTGCCAGCAGCTTAGACAGCTCCTACAATGAGCAGTTCTTC. Translated, it gives CASSLDSSYNEQFF.

CDR3 nucleotides: TGTGCCAGCAGCTTAGTTAGGAGCCACCCTGAAGCTTTCTTT. Translating gives CASSLVRSHPEAFF. This chain uses TRBV7-9 with TRBJ1-1; no clear D. V was pared by 1 base and J by 6 bases, with 12 bases between. The CDR3 has 14 residues. From germline, CDR1 is SEHNR and CDR2 FQNEAQ (reference sequence).

The chain couples TRBV25-1 to TRBJ2-1, with TRBD2 as a possible D gene (6 bases). The CDR3 length is 12 residues. V shed 4 bases and J shed 9 bases, with 10 bases lying between them. The V gene's germline CDR1 is MGHDK and CDR2 SYGVNS. In nucleotides, the CDR3 is TGTGCCAGCAGTGTCCGGGGAGGTGAGCAGTTCTTC. As protein: CASSVRGGEQFF.